These T cell receptor beta chains were read from a single sample in a study of Graves' ophthalmopathy and Graves' hyperthyroidism. TCRdb redid the calling of the multiplex PCR reads with MiXCR, one entry per CDR3 protein. The sample includes about 160,000 distinct CDR3 sequences, around 40% seen only once; the top ten take 8% to 9%. Specimen: peripheral blood. These receptors all stem from a man under 40 with Graves' ophthalmopathy. The CDR3 runs from the conserved cysteine through the conserved F or W. The D gene is left open where the match is weak. Clone size is given for some rows only: seen once, a few or many times, or a class if the clone is expanded.

size,D,V,J,DNA,CDR3
-,-,TRBV27,TRBJ2-7,TGTGCCAGCAGTACCTCAATCAAGCAGCACTTC,CASSTSIKQHF
many,-,TRBV5-1,TRBJ1-1,TGCGCCAGCAGCTTGGGACACGTGAACACTGAAGCTTTCTTT,CASSLGHVNTEAFF
-,-,TRBV6-1,TRBJ2-7,TGTGCCAGCCGACTTGACCGACAGAACTACGAGCAGTACTTC,CASRLDRQNYEQYF
-,-,TRBV6-2/TRBV6-3,TRBJ1-1,TGTGCCAGCAGTTGGGCGGTGACTGAAGCTTTCTTT,CASSWAVTEAFF
many,-,TRBV27,TRBJ1-6,TGTGCCAGCGGGCCTCGGGGGGATAATTCACCCCTCCACTTT,CASGPRGDNSPLHF
-,TRBD1,TRBV7-3,TRBJ1-1,TGTGCCAGCAGCTTAGCAGGACAGGACTACACTGAAGCTTTCTTT,CASSLAGQDYTEAFF
once,TRBD2,TRBV7-6,TRBJ2-5,TGTGCCAGCAGCTTAGGGACTAGCGGGAGGGCCCGGGGAGAGACCCAGTACTTC,CASSLGTSGRARGETQYF
-,-,TRBV15,TRBJ1-1,TGTGCCACCAGCAGAGAGTCGGTGAACACTGAAGCTTTCTTT,CATSRESVNTEAFF
-,-,TRBV12-3/TRBV12-4,TRBJ1-1,TGTGCCAGCAGTTTGTCGACGTTGAACACTGAAGCTTTCTTT,CASSLSTLNTEAFF
-,-,TRBV6-5,TRBJ1-2,TGTGCCAGCAGTTACTCAGACAGGCGCCCGGGAGGCTACACCTTC,CASSYSDRRPGGYTF
many,TRBD1,TRBV12-3/TRBV12-4,TRBJ1-2,TGTGCCAGCTCCTACACGCCAACAGGGGGCTATGGCTACACCTTC,CASSYTPTGGYGYTF
-,-,TRBV28,TRBJ1-6,TGTGCCAGCAGTAACCGGGACAAAGAACTCCACTTT,CASSNRDKELHF
-,TRBD1,TRBV11-1,TRBJ1-6,TGTGCCAGCAGCACGACAGGGGATGCTTCACCCCTCCACTTT,CASSTTGDASPLHF
-,-,TRBV28,TRBJ2-7,TGTGCCAGCAGGCTGACACGGCCTTCGGGCGAGCAGTACTTC,CASRLTRPSGEQYF
many,TRBD2,TRBV15,TRBJ2-7,TGTGCCACCAGCAGAGACCTTAGCGGGAGCTACGAGCAGTACTTC,CATSRDLSGSYEQYF
-,-,TRBV6-2/TRBV6-3,TRBJ2-7,TGTGCCAGCAGTTACCCCCCAGGAAGAAGCTCCTACGAGCAGTACTTC,CASSYPPGRSSYEQYF
many,-,TRBV12-3/TRBV12-4,TRBJ1-5,TGTGCCAGCAGTTTAGACCCCAGGATTGGCAATCAGCCCCAGCATTTT,CASSLDPRIGNQPQHF